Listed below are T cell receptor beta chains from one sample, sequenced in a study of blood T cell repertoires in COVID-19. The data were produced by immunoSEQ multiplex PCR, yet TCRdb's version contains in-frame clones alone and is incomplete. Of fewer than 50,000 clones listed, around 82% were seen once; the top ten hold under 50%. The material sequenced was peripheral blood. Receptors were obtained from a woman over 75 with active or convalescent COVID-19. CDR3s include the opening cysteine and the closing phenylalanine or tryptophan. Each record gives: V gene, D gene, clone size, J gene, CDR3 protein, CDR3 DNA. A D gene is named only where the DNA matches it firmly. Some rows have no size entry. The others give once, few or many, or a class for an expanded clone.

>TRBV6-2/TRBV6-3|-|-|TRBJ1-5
CASSLDSDQPQHF
TGTGCCAGCAGTCTAGACAGTGATCAGCCCCAGCATTTT
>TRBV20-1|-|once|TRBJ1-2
CSARAGYGYTF
TGCAGTGCTAGAGCCGGCTATGGCTACACCTTC
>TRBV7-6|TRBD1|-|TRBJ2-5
CASSLLLQGALSGLKTQYF
TGTGCCAGCAGCTTACTGCTACAGGGGGCCCTGTCGGGCTTAAAGACCCAGTACTTC
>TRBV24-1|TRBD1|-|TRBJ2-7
CATSDGGQGSREQYF
TGTGCCACCAGTGATGGCGGACAGGGATCGAGAGAGCAGTACTTC
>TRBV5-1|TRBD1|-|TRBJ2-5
CASSFGQGARETQYF
TGCGCCAGCAGCTTTGGTCAGGGGGCCCGAGAGACCCAGTACTTC
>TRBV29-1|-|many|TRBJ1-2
CSDGGFYGYTF
TGCAGCGATGGGGGGTTCTATGGCTACACCTTC
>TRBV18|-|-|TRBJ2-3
CASSPPSLATDTQYF
TGTGCCAGCTCACCACCGTCACTTGCCACAGATACGCAGTATTTT
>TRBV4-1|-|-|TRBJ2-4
CASSLFGFNKNIQYF
TGCGCCAGCAGCCTATTCGGGTTTAACAAAAACATTCAGTACTTC
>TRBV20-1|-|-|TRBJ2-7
CSASGATSDFNEQYF
TGCAGTGCTAGTGGGGCGACGTCGGACTTCAACGAGCAGTACTTC
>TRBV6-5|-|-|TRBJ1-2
CASSYSRWRNYGYTF
TGTGCCAGCAGTTACTCCCGGTGGAGGAACTATGGCTACACCTTC
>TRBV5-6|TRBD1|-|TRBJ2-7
CASSSGTGGREQYF
TGTGCCAGCAGCTCAGGGACAGGGGGCCGGGAGCAGTACTTC
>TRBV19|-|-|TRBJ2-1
CATGTRSYNEQFF
TGTGCCACCGGGACTCGCTCCTACAATGAGCAGTTCTTC
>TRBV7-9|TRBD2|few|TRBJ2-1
CASSLGSGRLNEQFF
TGTGCCAGCAGCTTAGGTAGCGGGAGGCTGAATGAGCAGTTCTTC
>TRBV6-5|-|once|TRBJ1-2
CASSVGGSAGYTF
TGTGCCAGCAGCGTCGGGGGTTCGGCCGGCTACACCTTC
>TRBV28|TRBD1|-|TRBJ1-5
CASSPGQGWNQPQHF
TGTGCCAGCAGCCCTGGACAGGGTTGGAATCAGCCCCAGCATTTT
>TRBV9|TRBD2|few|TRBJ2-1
CASSQNPASGISYNEQFF
TGTGCCAGCAGCCAGAATCCGGCTAGCGGGATATCCTACAATGAGCAGTTCTTC
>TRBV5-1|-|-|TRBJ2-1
CASSYEKSSYNEQFF
TGCGCCAGCAGCTACGAAAAGAGCTCCTACAATGAGCAGTTCTTC
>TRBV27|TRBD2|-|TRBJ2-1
CASRKTSGGYNEQFF
TGTGCCAGCAGGAAAACTAGCGGGGGGTACAATGAGCAGTTCTTC